The source of this T cell receptor (beta chain) is a study of T-cell reconstitution after alpha-beta-depleted transplantation in children. CDR3 length: 12 amino acids. Trimming took 10 bases from V and 0 from J, leaving 9 bases between them. The germline V gene encodes CDR1 MNHNY and CDR2 SVGAGI (reference sequence). It was with unique molecular identifiers that the TCRbeta library was prepared. TCRdb reprocessed the PCR reads via MiXCR and lists one record per CDR3 protein. The sample has roughly 300,000 distinct CDR3 sequences; around 9.6% are singletons. V is TRBV6-6 and J is TRBJ1-1, with D possibly matching TRBD1 (6 bases). The specimen was PBMCs from the stem cell graft donor, collected from the stem cell graft. This receptor was obtained from a human donor who donated a stem cell graft to a child with SCID. The DNA of the CDR3 is TGTGCCACCGGACAGATGAACACTGAAGCTTTCTTT. It yields the protein CATGQMNTEAFF.